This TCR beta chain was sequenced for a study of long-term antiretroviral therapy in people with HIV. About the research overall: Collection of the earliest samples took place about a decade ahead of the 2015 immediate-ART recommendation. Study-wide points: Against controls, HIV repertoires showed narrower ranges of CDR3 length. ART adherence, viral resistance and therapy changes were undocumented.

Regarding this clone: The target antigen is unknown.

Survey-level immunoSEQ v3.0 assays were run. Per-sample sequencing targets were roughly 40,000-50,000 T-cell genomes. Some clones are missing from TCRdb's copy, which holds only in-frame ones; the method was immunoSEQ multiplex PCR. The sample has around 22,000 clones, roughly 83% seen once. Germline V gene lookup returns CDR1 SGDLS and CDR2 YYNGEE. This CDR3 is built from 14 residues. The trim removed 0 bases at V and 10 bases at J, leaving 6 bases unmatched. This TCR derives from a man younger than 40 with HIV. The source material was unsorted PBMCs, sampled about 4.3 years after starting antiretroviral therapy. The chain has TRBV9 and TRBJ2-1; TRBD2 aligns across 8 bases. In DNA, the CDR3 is TGTGCCAGCAGCGTAGCCGGGGGGGGCCTAGAGCAGTTCTTC. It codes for CASSVAGGGLEQFF.